Shown below are 14 T cell receptor beta chains from a single sample sequenced in a study of breast tumors, draining lymph nodes, adjacent tissues. The lymph nodes were axillary draining lymph nodes from breast cancer patients. From the multiplex PCR reads, TCRdb called clonotypes with MiXCR, one entry per CDR3 protein. The repertoire holds 150,000 to 200,000 distinct CDR3 sequences, with about 30% as singletons. Sequences were obtained from axillary lymph node tissue. The receptors stem from a female donor with breast cancer. Some clones in this sample may be carry-over from other donors' samples.

The chain joins TRBV2 to TRBJ1-4, with D maybe TRBD1 (5 bases). This CDR3 has 15 amino acids. Trimming shortened V by 4 bases and J by 3 bases, and 12 bases separated the two germline ends. The germline V gene has CDR1 SNHLY and CDR2 FYNNEI. The CDR3 DNA follows: TGTGCCAGCAGTGTTCTGGGGCAAGCTAATGAAAAACTGTTTTTT. Its protein is CASSVLGQANEKLFF.

A few counts support this clonotype. A read error may produce the germline difference seen at one junction end. The V and J genes are TRBV9 and TRBJ2-1; 8 nucleotides match TRBD2. The CDR3 contains 15 residues. Germline V gene sequence: CDR1 SGDLS, CDR2 YYNGEE. This CDR3 reads CASSVGREGHGEPFF. The CDR3 bases are TGTGCCAGCAGCGTAGGACGGGAGGGCCATGGTGAGCCGTTCTTC.

This clonotype was counted many times. The CDR3: CSARDLLQGISYEQYF. DNA for the CDR3: TGCAGTGCTAGAGATCTTTTGCAGGGGATATCTTACGAGCAGTACTTC. The chain is built from TRBV20-1 and TRBJ2-7, with D tentatively TRBD1 (6 bases). Deletions cut 0 bases from V and 4 bases from J, with 19 bases between. The CDR3 length is 16 residues. Per germline, CDR1 DFQATT and CDR2 SNEGSKA (reference sequence).

V usage is TRBV12-3 or TRBV12-4 and J usage is TRBJ2-5; the match to TRBD2 covers 13 bases. The CDR3 contains 17 residues. The junction had 11 bases not matched to a gene; V was cut back by 6 bases and J by 4 bases. The CDR3 region is CASSDLGLAGVVETQYF. In nucleotides, the CDR3 is TGTGCCAGCAGCGACCTTGGACTAGCGGGGGTGGTAGAGACCCAGTACTTC.

Concerning this clonotype itself: The missing conserved phenylalanine or tryptophan at the end of this CDR3 makes a read error likely. The chain combines TRBV5-1 with TRBJ1-2; D unclear. The germline V gene encodes CDR1 SGHRS and CDR2 YFSETQ. This CDR3 region has 15 residues. V shed 3 bases and J shed 7 bases, with 19 bases lying between them. The CDR3 bases are TGCGCCAGCAGCTGGGAAGGTGGTGATCGCCCTGGCTACACCCTC. Translated: CASSWEGGDRPGYTL.

This clonotype was counted at least ten times. The chain carries TRBV6-5 and TRBJ2-2; D might be TRBD2 (6 bases). V was pared by 6 bases and J by 6 bases, with 17 bases between. CDR1 is MNHEY, CDR2 SVGAGI, per germline. The CDR3 is 15 residues long. The CDR3 protein is CASRTGLAYPGELFF. The CDR3 region has the DNA TGTGCCAGCAGGACTGGGCTAGCGTACCCCGGGGAGCTGTTTTTT.

This clonotype was seen ten or more times. The V gene is TRBV20-1, the J gene TRBJ2-5, with 7 bases fitting TRBD2. The CDR3 is 16 residues long. V lost 0 bases to trimming and J lost 4 bases; unmatched junction nucleotides: 11. Germline assignment: CDR1 DFQATT and CDR2 SNEGSKA (reference sequence). This CDR3 is CSARDFGGGPRETQYF. The DNA of the CDR3 is TGCAGTGCTAGAGATTTCGGGGGAGGGCCTCGAGAGACCCAGTACTTC.

CDR3 sequence: CASSPTSGIRDTQYF. CDR3 in DNA: TGTGCCAGCAGCCCGACTAGCGGGATTAGGGATACGCAGTATTTT. The chain employs TRBV7-8 and TRBJ2-3, with 11 bases aligning to TRBD2. CDR1 and CDR2 from the germline V gene are SGHVS and FQNEAQ. The CDR3 has 15 residues. Trimming at V came to 5 bases and at J to 6 bases, leaving 7 bases not matched to a gene.

The sample holds many counts of this clonotype. The rearrangement links TRBV6-1 to TRBJ2-4, with D perhaps being TRBD1 or TRBD2 (6 bases each). The CDR3 covers 13 residues. CDR1 is MNHNS and CDR2 is SASEGT in the germline V gene. V lost 4 bases, J lost 5 bases, and 9 bases lay in between. The CDR3 loop reads CASSVGGENIQYF. The DNA for the CDR3 is TGTGCCAGCAGTGTGGGGGGCGAAAACATTCAGTACTTC.

This clonotype was observed a handful of times. CDR3 coding DNA: TGTGCCAGCAGTCACCATGCCAACTCCTACGAGCAGTACTTC. Its protein product is CASSHHANSYEQYF. The rearrangement links TRBV6-5 to TRBJ2-7; unclear D gene. The V end lost 5 bases, the J end lost 0 bases, and 11 bases lay between the germline ends. Germline V gene lookup returns CDR1 MNHEY and CDR2 SVGAGI. The CDR3 is 14 residues long.

A remark on this clonotype: A much larger clone is a single base away; this may be a read error. The rearrangement links TRBV20-1 to TRBJ2-1, with TRBD2 identical over 11 bases. The CDR3 is 16 residues long. The V segment lost 0 bases and the J segment 5 bases; nucleotides outside the gene matches: 6. Germline CDR1 and CDR2: DFQATT and SNEGSKA (reference sequence). CDR3 amino acids: CSARDPSGGPHNEQFF. Here the CDR3 DNA reads TGCAGTGCTAGAGATCCTAGCGGGGGGCCCCACAATGAGCAGTTCTTC.

This clonotype has a single count. No DNA is shown, since the ends of the CDR3 on it are uncertain; the CDR3 is the one TCRdb lists. The chain employs TRBV29-1 and TRBJ2-6; the table gives TRBD2 as D, unverified against the DNA. The CDR3 length equals 24 residues, ends included. CDR1 and CDR2 (germline): SQVTM, ANQGSEA. CDR3 in amino acids: CSVDGVGRDLNEQFFGPGANVLTF.

Turning to this clonotype: One base away lies a much larger clone, so this may be a sequencing read error. This sequence joins TRBV5-6 and TRBJ2-1; 9 positions match TRBD1. The CDR3 loop spans 13 amino acids. The germline V gene has CDR1 SGHDT and CDR2 YYEEEE. CDR3 protein: CASSLALGTGFVF. The DNA for the CDR3 is TGTGCCAGCAGCTTGGCTCTCGGGACAGGGTTCGTCTTC.

In this sample, this clonotype turned up many times. The J gene is TRBJ1-2, the V gene TRBV2, with no clear D. The ends were cut back, 6 bases at V and 5 bases at J, with 10 bases in the middle. The CDR3 is 12 amino acids. The germline CDR1 and CDR2 sequences are SNHLY and FYNNEI. The DNA of the CDR3 is TGTGCCAGCAGCGCAGAAACATATGGCTACACCTTC. This sequence encodes CASSAETYGYTF.